The source of this TCR beta chain is a study of T cells in Graves' hyperthyroidism and ophthalmopathy. Aged 18 to 65, the patients had hyperthyroidism that was newly diagnosed and had lasted under 2 months. Thyroid ultrasound, orbital computed tomography, clinical symptoms, and serum thyroxine and TRAb underpinned diagnoses. The TCR beta CDR3 regions underwent amplification using RNA transcripts as the source. Researchers ran a first-round RT-PCR on the TCR CDR3 using the HTBI primer set. MiXCR, applied by TCRdb to the multiplex PCR reads, yields one record per CDR3 protein. The sample consists of some 98,000 distinct CDR3 sequences, approximately 42% of them appearing once. This clonotype was detected ten times or more. CDR1 MDHEN and CDR2 SYDVKM come from the germline V gene. Deletions cut 2 bases from V and 5 bases from J, with 12 bases between. CDR3 length: 14 amino acids.

The sequenced material came from peripheral blood or thyroid tissue (not recorded which). The chain uses TRBV28 and TRBJ1-1, with D unclear. This TCR derives from a woman aged 25 to 39 with Graves' hyperthyroidism. CDR3 protein: CASSLNAWGTEAFF. The CDR3 DNA reads as TGTGCCAGCAGTTTAAATGCTTGGGGAACTGAAGCTTTCTTT.